The 18 T cell receptor beta chains below were found in one sample sequenced in a study of graft-versus-host responses after intestinal transplantation. No antigen has been assigned to these receptors. The method was immunoSEQ multiplex PCR; TCRdb's version includes in-frame clones alone and lacks a portion of them. The table shows around 99,000 clones, with 90% to 95% occurring only once. Sequencing was performed on unstimulated CD8+ T cells sorted from spleen or lymph node cells, taken before intestinal transplant. All receptors derive from a human donor who received an intestinal transplant.

The count of this clone is one. V and J are TRBV27 and TRBJ2-5; D is possibly TRBD1 (6 bases). Trimming removed 6 bases from V and 9 bases from J, with 20 bases in between. Germline CDR1 is MNHEY and CDR2 is SMNVEV (reference sequence). This CDR3 comprises 14 residues. CDR3 residues: CASRGGQFRSAQYF. As DNA, the CDR3 is TGTGCCAGCAGGGGTGGACAGTTCCGCTCGGCCCAGTACTTC.

This chain uses TRBV30 with TRBJ1-4; D unresolved. This CDR3 spans 14 amino acids. V lost 7 bases, J lost 7 bases, and 19 bases lay in between. Germline loops: CDR1 GTSNPN, CDR2 SVGIG (reference sequence). As DNA, the CDR3 is TGTGCCTCCAGGACTTTATCGTCTGGTGAAAAACTGTTTTTT. Amino acid sequence: CASRTLSSGEKLFF.

V and J are TRBV7-9 and TRBJ2-2, with D maybe TRBD1 (6 bases). Trimming removed 5 bases from V and 6 bases from J, with 19 bases in between. Germline V gene data show CDR1 as SEHNR and CDR2 as FQNEAQ (reference sequence). This CDR3 has 16 amino acids. CDR3 region: CASSPPPGDGSGELFF. CDR3 coding DNA: TGTGCCAGCAGCCCCCCACCAGGGGATGGATCCGGGGAGCTGTTTTTT.

The chain has TRBV10-2 and TRBJ2-1; D is undetermined. The germline V and J ends were trimmed by 2 bases and 16 bases, with 18 bases remaining between them. The CDR3 covers 13 residues. Per the germline V gene, CDR1 is WSHSY and CDR2 is SAAADI. The CDR3 loop is CASSEGALPEKFF. CDR3 in DNA: TGCGCCAGCAGTGAGGGAGCCCTTCCGGAGAAATTCTTC.

The chain recombines TRBV9 with TRBJ2-1, with 9 bases that match TRBD1. Trimming cost V 4 bases and J 8 bases; bases outside gene matches: 10. The CDR3 is 15 amino acids. The germline V gene encodes CDR1 SGDLS and CDR2 YYNGEE. CDR3 loop: CASSPLQTGGDEQFF. CDR3 bases: TGTGCCAGCAGCCCCCTCCAGACAGGGGGTGATGAGCAGTTCTTC.

For the CDR3, the DNA is TGTGCCAGTAGTTCCTCCCCCGGGGACTATGGCTACACCTTC. Its translation: CASSSSPGDYGYTF. The chain employs TRBV19 and TRBJ1-2; D uncertain. V was shortened by 5 bases and J by 3 bases, with 13 bases between the two germline ends. Germline V lookup: CDR1 LNHDA, CDR2 SQIVND (reference sequence). The CDR3 spans 14 residues. Filled out from reference TRBV19 and TRBJ1-2, the complete variable domain reads DGGITQSPKYLFRKEGQNVTLSCEQNLNHDAMYWYRQDPGQGLRLIYYSQIVNDFQKGDIAEGYSVSREKKESFPLTVTSAQKNPTAFYLCASSSSPGDYGYTFGSGTRLTVV.

CDR3 loop: CASSAVTSGYNEQFF. CDR3 DNA sequence: TGCGCCAGCAGCGCGGTAACTAGCGGTTACAATGAGCAGTTCTTC. The V call is TRBV5-1, the J call TRBJ2-1; 8 bases agree with TRBD2. CDR1 is SGHRS and CDR2 is YFSETQ in the germline V gene. V was clipped by 4 bases and J by 4 bases; unmatched bases: 7. CDR3 length equals 15 residues.

The chain employs TRBV4-1 and TRBJ2-7; 9 positions agree with TRBD1. Germline V CDR1 and CDR2: MGHRA, YSYEKL. The length of the CDR3 is 14 residues. V gave up 1 base and J gave up 6 bases; unmatched junction bases: 4. The CDR3, as DNA: TGCGCCAGCAGCCAAGTGACAGGGGGGAGCGAGCAGTACTTC. Amino acid sequence: CASSQVTGGSEQYF.

The chain joins TRBV28 to TRBJ2-7; perhaps TRBD2 as D (5 bases). The CDR3 has 12 residues. The germline CDR1 and CDR2 sequences are MDHEN and SYDVKM. V lost 3 bases and J lost 6, with 9 bases in between. CDR3 protein: CASSLDFPEQYF. In nucleotides, the CDR3 is TGTGCCAGCAGTTTGGACTTTCCCGAGCAGTACTTC.

This chain connects TRBV27 to TRBJ1-5; 9 nucleotides align to TRBD1. Germline CDR1 reads MNHEY; CDR2 reads SMNVEV (reference sequence). Trimming cost V 4 bases and J 7 bases; bases outside gene matches: 8. This CDR3 spans 15 amino acids. The CDR3 here is CASSSGTGMRQPQHF. CDR3 coding DNA: TGTGCCAGCAGTTCCGGGACAGGGATGAGACAGCCCCAGCATTTT.

The chain recombines TRBV7-2 with TRBJ2-3, with 9 bases fitting TRBD2. The J segment lost 5 bases and the V segment lost 3 bases, leaving 6 bases of the junction unmatched. The germline gives CDR1 SGHTA, CDR2 FQGNSA. This CDR3 has 15 residues. The CDR3 region is CASSLRLAEIDTQYF. CDR3 nucleotides: TGTGCCAGCAGCTTGCGACTAGCGGAGATAGATACGCAGTATTTT.

This clone showed up just once. The V gene is TRBV19, the J gene TRBJ2-7, with no clear D. V dropped 0 bases and J dropped 4 bases, with 13 bases sitting between them. CDR1 is LNHDA and CDR2 is SQIVND in the germline V gene (reference sequence). The CDR3 totals 15 residues. This chain's CDR3 is CASSIDSGEAYEQYF. The CDR3 nucleotides are TGTGCCAGTAGTATAGATTCCGGAGAGGCGTACGAGCAGTACTTC.

The chain has TRBV6-1 and TRBJ1-6; D might be TRBD1 (5 bases). The ends were cut back, 6 bases at V and 8 bases at J, with 17 bases in the middle. CDR1 and CDR2 from the germline V gene are MNHNS and SASEGT. This CDR3 spans 15 amino acids. CDR3 region: CASRSGPGSDSPLHF. DNA for the CDR3: TGTGCCAGCAGGAGCGGGCCAGGGTCAGATTCACCCCTCCACTTT.

The chain joins TRBV4-3 to TRBJ1-3; 7 nucleotides agree with TRBD1. In germline, CDR1 is LGHNA, CDR2 YSLEER. With 1 base clipped from V and 0 bases from J, the junction kept 9 bases outside the gene matches. The length of the CDR3 is 18 residues. DNA of the CDR3: TGCGCCAGCAGCCAAGGGGGACAGCAGTCCTCCTCTGGAAACACCATATATTTT. Its protein product is CASSQGGQQSSSGNTIYF.

The gene calls are TRBV4-1 and TRBJ1-1; TRBD1 matches 8 bases. CDR3 length equals 15 residues. V dropped 0 bases and J dropped 6; count of bases not matched to a gene: 6. Germline CDR1 and CDR2: MGHRA and YSYEKL. The DNA of the CDR3 is TGCGCCAGCAGCCAAGAGCTTTCGACAGGGGCTGAAGCTTTCTTT. This translates into CASSQELSTGAEAFF.

The chain couples TRBV6-5 to TRBJ2-1; TRBD1 aligns across 11 bases. The germline gives CDR1 MNHEY, CDR2 SVGAGI. Trimming took 6 bases from V and 7 from J; bases not matched to a gene: 2. This CDR3 contains 13 residues. CDR3 DNA sequence: TGTGCCAGCAGAGGACAGGGGGCAAATGAGCAGTTCTTC. Translating it yields CASRGQGANEQFF.

This clone was picked up one time. V gene TRBV11-3 combines with J gene TRBJ2-3, with 11 bases lining up with TRBD1. With V trimmed by 0 bases and J by 1 base, 6 bases remained unmatched. CDR3 size: 18 residues. Germline-derived CDR1 and CDR2 are SGHNT and YENEEA. The CDR3 DNA is TGTGCCAGCAGCTTAGAACCCCGGACAGGGGGCGGCACAGATACGCAGTATTTT. It yields the protein CASSLEPRTGGGTDTQYF.

The chain carries TRBV27 and TRBJ1-2; 8 bases match TRBD1. Germline V gives CDR1 MNHEY, CDR2 SMNVEV (reference sequence). The CDR3 runs 18 residues. The ends lost 6 bases at V and 6 bases at J; junction bases unmatched: 21. CDR3 nucleotide sequence: TGTGCCAGCAGGGCCGGTTTTGGGCAGGGGGCGAGTTCGGATGGCTACACCTTC. It codes for CASRAGFGQGASSDGYTF.